The entry below describes one T cell receptor (beta chain). The antigen is not known. The sample belongs to a study of CD8 T cells in Susac syndrome. Study in general: Among sequenced Susac syndrome patients, over 5 had active disease and eight were in remission. Findings of the study overall: Expansion of clones was not seen in the CD4+ T cell repertoires of Susac syndrome.

Per germline, CDR1 DFQATT and CDR2 SNEGSKA (reference sequence). This CDR3 contains 14 residues. V was pared by 6 bases and J by 9 bases, with 11 bases of the junction left unmatched. TEMRA cells were FACS-enriched, with CD8+ and CD4+ T cells isolated negatively. Random-hexamer reverse transcription was applied to about 0.45 to 1 ug RNA. TCRdb re-analysed the immunoSEQ multiplex PCR reads in MiXCR, keeping a single row per CDR3 protein. The table has approximately 190,000 distinct CDR3 sequences, approximately 94% seen once. The V call is TRBV20-1, the J call TRBJ2-1; 10 nucleotides line up with TRBD2. The specimen was CD4+ T cells from PBMCs. The sequence derives from a human donor with Susac syndrome. CDR3 sequence: CSAKSSGGAFEQFF. The CDR3 nucleotides read TGCAGTGCCAAATCAAGCGGGGGGGCGTTTGAGCAGTTCTTC.